These 8 T cell receptor beta chains originate from one sample sequenced in a study of neurological immune-mediated disorders. TCRdb ran MiXCR on the 5' RACE reads and lists one entry per CDR3 protein. This sample has 53,000 or so distinct CDR3 sequences, with roughly 13% found just once. The sequenced sample was PBMCs. The source is a woman aged 55-70 years with HTLV-1-associated myelopathy (HAM/TSP).

This clonotype was counted ten times or more. The chain carries TRBV20-1 and TRBJ2-1, with 9 bases fitting TRBD2. The germline V gene has CDR1 DFQATT and CDR2 SNEGSKA (reference sequence). V trimming: 2 bases; J trimming: 8 bases; junction bases outside the gene matches: 13. The CDR3 consists of 16 residues. CDR3 DNA sequence: TGCAGTGCTAGAAACGAGCGGGAGGCTGACGTGTATGAGCAGTTCTTC. Its protein is CSARNEREADVYEQFF.

Many counts were recorded for this clonotype. This chain links TRBV18 with TRBJ2-2; D may be TRBD2 (6 bases). V was clipped by 4 bases and J by 1 base, with 13 bases between them. Germline-derived CDR1 and CDR2 are KGHSH and LQKENI. The CDR3 spans 16 residues. The CDR3 spells CASSLQRRENTGELFF. The CDR3, as DNA: TGTGCCAGCTCACTTCAGCGGCGGGAGAACACCGGGGAGCTGTTTTTT.

The chain is built from TRBV6-5 and TRBJ2-7; 9 nucleotides line up with TRBD2. V was pared by 6 bases and J by 0 bases, with 12 bases of the junction left unmatched. CDR1 MNHEY and CDR2 SVGAGI come from the germline V gene. The CDR3 extends over 17 amino acids. The CDR3 DNA sequence: TGTGCCAGCAGCCCTAATATAGCGGGAGCTACCTCCTACGAGCAGTACTTC. Amino acid sequence: CASSPNIAGATSYEQYF.

This clonotype was counted ten times or more. The chain employs TRBV2 and TRBJ2-1; 8 bases match TRBD1. Per the germline V gene, CDR1 is SNHLY and CDR2 is FYNNEI. V lost 3 bases to trimming and J lost 6 bases; unmatched junction nucleotides: 13. The CDR3 is made up of 17 amino acids. CDR3 nucleotide sequence: TGTGCCAGCAGTGATCGACAGGGGAAGGGGCTAGCCAATGAGCAGTTCTTC. Amino acids: CASSDRQGKGLANEQFF.

This clonotype was recorded at least ten times. V is TRBV29-1 and J is TRBJ1-1; 7 bases line up with TRBD1. Per germline, CDR1 SQVTM and CDR2 ANQGSEA. This CDR3 spans 15 amino acids. The junction had 12 bases not matched to a gene; V was cut back by 3 bases and J by 5 bases. The CDR3 loop is CSVEMNRGGRTEAFF. The CDR3, as DNA: TGCAGCGTTGAGATGAACAGGGGCGGGCGGACTGAAGCTTTCTTT.

In its sample, this clonotype was seen many times. The chain carries TRBV15 and TRBJ2-3; 12 bases align to TRBD2. The CDR3 length is 16 residues. Germline loops: CDR1 LNHNV, CDR2 YYDKDF (reference sequence). With V trimmed by 2 bases and J by 6 bases, 6 bases remained unmatched. The CDR3 protein is CATSRLAGGRWDTQYF. CDR3 in DNA: TGTGCCACCAGCAGACTAGCGGGAGGGAGATGGGATACGCAGTATTTT.

Worth noting for this clonotype: The junction shows a germline mismatch at one end, possibly a read error. The rearrangement joins TRBV29-1 to TRBJ2-5, with TRBD2 matching over 7 bases. The CDR3 has 14 residues. Germline V gene lookup returns CDR1 SQVTM and CDR2 ANQGSEA. CDR3 DNA sequence: TGCAGCGTTTTGCTAGCGGATCCACAAGAGATCCAGTACTTC. Translated, it gives CSVLLADPQEIQYF. Drawing the rest from reference TRBV29-1 and TRBJ2-5, the complete variable domain is SAVISQKPSRDICQRGTSLTIQCQVDSQVTMMFWYRQQPGQSLTLIATANQGSEATYESGFVIDKFPISRPNLTFSTLTVSNMSPEDSSIYLCSVLLADPQEIQYFGPGTRLLVL.

This clonotype came up many times. The J gene is TRBJ2-3, the V gene TRBV4-1; either TRBD1 or TRBD2 may supply D (8 bases each). CDR3 length: 21 residues. In germline, CDR1 is MGHRA, CDR2 YSYEKL. V lost 0 bases to trimming and J lost 3 bases, with 28 bases between them. This chain's CDR3 is CASSQEAGTGVPRGRTDTQYF. The CDR3 region has the DNA TGCGCCAGCAGCCAAGAGGCAGGGACAGGAGTACCTCGCGGGAGGACAGATACGCAGTATTTT.